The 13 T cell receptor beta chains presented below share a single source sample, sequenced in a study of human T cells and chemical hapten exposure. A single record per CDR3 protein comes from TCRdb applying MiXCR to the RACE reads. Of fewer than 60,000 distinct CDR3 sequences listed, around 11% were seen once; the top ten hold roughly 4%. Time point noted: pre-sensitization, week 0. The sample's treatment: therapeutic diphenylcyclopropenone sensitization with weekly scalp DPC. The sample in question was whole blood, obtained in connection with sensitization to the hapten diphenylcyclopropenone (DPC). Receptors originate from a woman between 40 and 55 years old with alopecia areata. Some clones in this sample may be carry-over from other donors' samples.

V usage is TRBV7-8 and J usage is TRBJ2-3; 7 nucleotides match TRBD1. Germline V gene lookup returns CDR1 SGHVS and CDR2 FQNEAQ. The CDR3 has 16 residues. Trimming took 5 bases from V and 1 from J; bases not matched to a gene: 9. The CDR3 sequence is CASSPRGRSGTDTQYF. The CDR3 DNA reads TGTGCCAGCAGCCCAAGGGGGCGGAGTGGCACAGATACGCAGTATTTT.

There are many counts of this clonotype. The chain's CDR3 is CASSPYPTVRGNQPQHF. The CDR3 DNA reads TGTGCCAGCAGTCCTTACCCCACCGTCCGGGGGAATCAGCCCCAGCATTTT. V and J are TRBV6-6 and TRBJ1-5; perhaps TRBD1 as D (5 bases). The CDR3 sequence is 17 residues long. CDR1 is MNHNY, CDR2 SVGAGI, per germline (reference sequence). V lost 5 bases and J 4 bases, leaving 21 bases between the germline ends.

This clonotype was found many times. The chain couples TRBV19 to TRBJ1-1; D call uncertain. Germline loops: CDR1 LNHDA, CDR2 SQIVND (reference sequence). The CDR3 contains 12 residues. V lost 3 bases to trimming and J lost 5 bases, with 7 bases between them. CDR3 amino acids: CASSIRWTEAFF. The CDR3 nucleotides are TGTGCCAGTAGTATTAGGTGGACTGAAGCTTTCTTT.

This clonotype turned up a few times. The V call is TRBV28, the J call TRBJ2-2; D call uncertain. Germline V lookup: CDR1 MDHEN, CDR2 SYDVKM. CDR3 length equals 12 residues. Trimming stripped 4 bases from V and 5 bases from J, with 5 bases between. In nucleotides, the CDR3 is TGTGCCAGCAGTTCGCCGACCGGGGAGCTGTTTTTT. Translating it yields CASSSPTGELFF.

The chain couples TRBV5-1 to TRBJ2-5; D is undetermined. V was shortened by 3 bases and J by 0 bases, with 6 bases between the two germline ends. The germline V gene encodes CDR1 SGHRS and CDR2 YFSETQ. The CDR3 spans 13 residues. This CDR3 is CASSSHHQETQYF. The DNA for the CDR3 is TGCGCCAGCAGCTCTCACCACCAAGAGACCCAGTACTTC. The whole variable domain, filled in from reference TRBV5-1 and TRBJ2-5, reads KAGVTQTPRYLIKTRGQQVTLSCSPISGHRSVSWYQQTPGQGLQFLFEYFSETQRNKGNFPGRFSGRQFSNSRSEMNVSTLELGDSALYLCASSSHHQETQYFGPGTRLLVL.

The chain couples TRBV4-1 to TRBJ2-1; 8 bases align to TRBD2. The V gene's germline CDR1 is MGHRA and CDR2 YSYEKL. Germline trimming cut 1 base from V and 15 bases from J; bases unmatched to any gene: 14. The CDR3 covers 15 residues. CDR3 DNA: TGCGCCAGCAGCCAAGGGCAGCTAGCGGGCCTCAACCGGTTCTTC. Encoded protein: CASSQGQLAGLNRFF.

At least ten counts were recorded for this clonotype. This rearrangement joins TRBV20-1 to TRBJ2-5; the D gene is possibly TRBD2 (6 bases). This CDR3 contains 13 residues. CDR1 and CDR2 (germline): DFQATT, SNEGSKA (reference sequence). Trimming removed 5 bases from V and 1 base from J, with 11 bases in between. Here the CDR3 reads CSAGTGLQETQYF. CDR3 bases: TGCAGTGCTGGGACTGGCCTCCAAGAGACCCAGTACTTC.

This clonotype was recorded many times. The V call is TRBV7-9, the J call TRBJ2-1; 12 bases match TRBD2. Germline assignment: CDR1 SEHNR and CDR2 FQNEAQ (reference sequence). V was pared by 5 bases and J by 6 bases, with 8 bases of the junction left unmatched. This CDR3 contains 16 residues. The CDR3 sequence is CASSPPSGRVVNEQFF. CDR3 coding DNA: TGTGCCAGCAGCCCACCTAGCGGGAGGGTCGTCAATGAGCAGTTCTTC.

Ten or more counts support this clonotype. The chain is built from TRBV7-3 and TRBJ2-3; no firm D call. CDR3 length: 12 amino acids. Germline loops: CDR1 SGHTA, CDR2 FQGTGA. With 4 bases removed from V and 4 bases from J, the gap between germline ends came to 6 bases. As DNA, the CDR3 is TGTGCCAGCAGCTCTAAGGCAGATACGCAGTATTTT. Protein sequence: CASSSKADTQYF. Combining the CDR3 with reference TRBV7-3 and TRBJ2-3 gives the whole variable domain GAGVSQTPSNKVTEKGKYVELRCDPISGHTALYWYRQSLGQGPEFLIYFQGTGAADDSGLPNDRFFAVRPEGSVSTLKIQRTERGDSAVYLCASSSKADTQYFGPGTRLTVL.

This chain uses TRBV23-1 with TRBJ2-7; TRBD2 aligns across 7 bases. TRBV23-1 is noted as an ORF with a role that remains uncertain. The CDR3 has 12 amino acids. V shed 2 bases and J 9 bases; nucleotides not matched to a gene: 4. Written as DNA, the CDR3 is TGCGCCAGCAGTCAAAAGGCGGGGGTGCAGTACTTC. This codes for CASSQKAGVQYF.

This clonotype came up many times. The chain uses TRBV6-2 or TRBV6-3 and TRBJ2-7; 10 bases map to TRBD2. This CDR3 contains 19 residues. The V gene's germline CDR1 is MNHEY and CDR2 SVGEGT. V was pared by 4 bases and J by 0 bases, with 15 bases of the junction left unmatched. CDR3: CASSFPSGSIGGSSYEQYF. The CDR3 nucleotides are TGTGCCAGCAGTTTCCCTAGCGGGAGCATAGGAGGGAGCTCCTACGAGCAGTACTTC.

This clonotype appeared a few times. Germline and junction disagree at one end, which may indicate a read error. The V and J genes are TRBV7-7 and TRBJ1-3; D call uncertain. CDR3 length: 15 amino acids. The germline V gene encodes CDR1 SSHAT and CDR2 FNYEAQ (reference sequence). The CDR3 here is CASSLGSGFGNTIYF. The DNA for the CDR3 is TGTGCTAGCAGCTTAGGATCGGGGTTCGGAAACACCATATATTTT.

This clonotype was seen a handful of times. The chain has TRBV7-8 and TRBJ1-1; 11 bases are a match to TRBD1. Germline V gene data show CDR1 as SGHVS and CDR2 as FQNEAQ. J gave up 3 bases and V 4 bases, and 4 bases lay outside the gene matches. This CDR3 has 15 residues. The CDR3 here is CASSYGTGGDTEAFF. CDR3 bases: TGTGCCAGCAGCTACGGGACAGGGGGGGACACTGAAGCTTTCTTT.